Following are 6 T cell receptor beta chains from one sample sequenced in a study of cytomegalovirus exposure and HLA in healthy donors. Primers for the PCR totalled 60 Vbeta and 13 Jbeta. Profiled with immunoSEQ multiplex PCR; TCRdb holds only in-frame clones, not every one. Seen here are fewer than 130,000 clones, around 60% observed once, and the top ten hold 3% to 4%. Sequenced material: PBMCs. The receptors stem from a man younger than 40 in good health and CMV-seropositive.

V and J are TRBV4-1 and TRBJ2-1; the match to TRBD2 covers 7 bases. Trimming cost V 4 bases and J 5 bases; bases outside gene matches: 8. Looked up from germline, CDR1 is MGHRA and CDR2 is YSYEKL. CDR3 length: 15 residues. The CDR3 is CASSLTAGINNEQFF. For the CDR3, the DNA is TGCGCCAGCAGCCTGACAGCGGGGATAAACAATGAGCAGTTCTTC.

CDR3 nucleotide sequence: TGTGCCAGCAGCTCGACGTCCATGGGGGGAGGCTACACCTTC. Amino acid sequence: CASSSTSMGGGYTF. The J gene is TRBJ1-2, the V gene TRBV7-9; a possible D gene is TRBD1 (5 bases). V dropped 4 bases and J dropped 8 bases, with 17 bases sitting between them. The CDR3 totals 14 residues. Per the germline V gene, CDR1 is SEHNR and CDR2 is FQNEAQ (reference sequence).

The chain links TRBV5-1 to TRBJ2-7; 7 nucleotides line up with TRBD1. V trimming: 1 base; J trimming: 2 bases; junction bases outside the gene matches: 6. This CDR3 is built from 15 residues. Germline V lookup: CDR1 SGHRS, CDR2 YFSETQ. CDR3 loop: CASSLLGTVAYEQYF. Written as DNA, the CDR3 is TGCGCCAGCAGCTTGCTTGGGACAGTGGCCTACGAGCAGTACTTC.

CDR3 sequence reads: CASSADRVSGNTIYF. In DNA, the CDR3 is TGCGCCAGCAGCGCGGACAGGGTCTCTGGAAACACCATATATTTT. The genes are TRBV5-1 and TRBJ1-3; 8 bases are shared with TRBD1. Germline assignment: CDR1 SGHRS and CDR2 YFSETQ. The V gene end was trimmed by 4 bases and the J gene end by 0 bases; junction bases not matched to a gene: 3. The CDR3 spans 15 residues.

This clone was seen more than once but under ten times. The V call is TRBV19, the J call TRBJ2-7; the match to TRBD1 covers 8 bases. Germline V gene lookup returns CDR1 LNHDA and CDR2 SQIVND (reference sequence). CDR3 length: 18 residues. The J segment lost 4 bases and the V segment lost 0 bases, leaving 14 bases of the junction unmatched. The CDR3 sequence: CASSIDTDPRTGLYEQYF. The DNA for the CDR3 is TGTGCCAGTAGTATAGATACAGATCCCCGGACAGGGTTGTACGAGCAGTACTTC.

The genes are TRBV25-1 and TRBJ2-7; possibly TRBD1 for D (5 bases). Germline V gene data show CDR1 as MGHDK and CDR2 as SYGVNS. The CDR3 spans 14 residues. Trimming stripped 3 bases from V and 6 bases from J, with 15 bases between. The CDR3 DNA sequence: TGTGCCAGCAGTGATCCGGGTAGGGGTCTCGAGCAGTACTTC. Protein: CASSDPGRGLEQYF.